This passage covers 22 T cell receptor beta chains from one sample sequenced in a study of immune cell composition in non-small cell lung cancer. The protocol was immunoSEQ multiplex PCR, while the TCRdb copy is restricted to in-frame clones and leaves out a portion. Of some 6,600 clones listed, 70% to 85% are singletons. Normal lung sampling was at least 3 cm from the tumour, as distant as possible. Sequencing used non-adjacent lung tissue. These receptors were collected from a human donor with non-small cell lung cancer.

The J gene is TRBJ2-5, the V gene TRBV11-2; the match to TRBD2 covers 8 bases. Germline trimming cut 3 bases from V and 2 bases from J; bases unmatched to any gene: 5. The CDR3 totals 15 residues. Germline-derived CDR1 and CDR2 are SGHAT and FQNNGV. The CDR3, as DNA: TGTGCCAGCAGCTTTAGCGGGGTGAGACAAGAGACCCAGTACTTC. It yields the protein CASSFSGVRQETQYF.

The CDR3 protein is CASSSGQSVFYEQYF. CDR3 sequence (DNA): TGTGCCAGCAGCTCGGGACAGTCCGTTTTCTACGAGCAGTACTTC. The V and J genes are TRBV7-9 and TRBJ2-7, with 7 bases identical to TRBD1. This CDR3 is built from 15 residues. Germline V gene data show CDR1 as SEHNR and CDR2 as FQNEAQ (reference sequence). V gave up 4 bases and J gave up 3 bases; unmatched junction bases: 9.

This clone has only one observation. The chain couples TRBV15 to TRBJ1-5; D ambiguous. Germline loops: CDR1 LNHNV, CDR2 YYDKDF (reference sequence). The V end lost 9 bases, the J end lost 3 bases, and 12 bases lay between the germline ends. This CDR3 is 13 amino acids long. CDR3 region: CATGSGPNQPQHF. CDR3 bases: TGTGCCACGGGGAGTGGGCCCAATCAGCCCCAGCATTTT.

This chain joins TRBV29-1 and TRBJ1-1; D ambiguous. Trimming stripped 4 bases from V and 1 base from J, with 4 bases between. The CDR3 extends over 11 amino acids. Germline assignment: CDR1 SQVTM and CDR2 ANQGSEA. In nucleotides, the CDR3 is TGCAGCGTTGTCAAGAACACTGAAGCTTTCTTT. It encodes CSVVKNTEAFF. Filled out from reference TRBV29-1 and TRBJ1-1, the complete variable domain reads SAVISQKPSRDICQRGTSLTIQCQVDSQVTMMFWYRQQPGQSLTLIATANQGSEATYESGFVIDKFPISRPNLTFSTLTVSNMSPEDSSIYLCSVVKNTEAFFGQGTRLTVV.

The CDR3 region has the DNA TGTGCCAGCAGCTTGGGGGGGAGGGAGAATGAGCAGTTCTTC. Its translation is CASSLGGRENEQFF. The chain recombines TRBV5-6 with TRBJ2-1; 7 positions agree with TRBD2. V lost 0 bases to trimming and J lost 7 bases; unmatched junction nucleotides: 4. The CDR3 totals 14 residues. The germline CDR1 and CDR2 sequences are SGHDT and YYEEEE. The whole variable domain, remainder taken from reference TRBV5-6 and TRBJ2-1, is DAGVTQSPTHLIKTRGQQVTLRCSPKSGHDTVSWYQQALGQGPQFIFQYYEEEERQRGNFPDRFSGHQFPNYSSELNVNALLLGDSALYLCASSLGGRENEQFFGPGTRLTVL.

Worth noting for this clone: Additional DNA sequences in this sample encode the identical CDR3. The chain employs TRBV4-1 and TRBJ1-4; 7 bases align to TRBD1. Germline V CDR1 and CDR2: MGHRA, YSYEKL. The CDR3 sequence is 15 residues long. V shed 4 bases, J shed 2 bases, and the junction held 4 bases outside the gene matches. The CDR3 DNA follows: TGCGCCAGCAGCCCTCCGGGACAGACTAATGAAAAACTGTTTTTT. Its protein product is CASSPPGQTNEKLFF.

V gene TRBV5-6 combines with J gene TRBJ1-2; possibly TRBD1 for D (5 bases). V lost 0 bases and J lost 3, with 9 bases in between. This CDR3 contains 14 residues. Per germline, CDR1 SGHDT and CDR2 YYEEEE. The CDR3 region is CASSLGWGDYGYTF. Here the CDR3 DNA reads TGTGCCAGCAGCTTGGGCTGGGGGGACTATGGCTACACCTTC.

The rearrangement uses TRBV19 and TRBJ1-2, with 8 bases aligning to TRBD1. Germline loops: CDR1 LNHDA, CDR2 SQIVND (reference sequence). V shed 5 bases and J 5 bases; nucleotides not matched to a gene: 13. CDR3 length equals 16 residues. The CDR3 protein is CASSQGSGTGLYGYTF. CDR3 bases: TGTGCCAGTAGTCAGGGATCCGGGACAGGACTTTATGGCTACACCTTC.

The chain uses TRBV16 and TRBJ1-5; possibly TRBD1 for D (5 bases). Trimming took off 4 bases at V and 4 bases at J, with 8 bases between the two ends. Per germline, CDR1 KGHSY and CDR2 FQNENV. This CDR3 has 13 residues. The CDR3 reads CASSPQENQPQHF. CDR3 in DNA: TGTGCCAGCAGCCCACAGGAAAATCAGCCCCAGCATTTT.

The J gene is TRBJ1-2, the V gene TRBV6-1; D may be TRBD1 (6 bases). CDR1 MNHNS and CDR2 SASEGT come from the germline V gene. V was pared by 10 bases and J by 2 bases, with 11 bases between. The CDR3 consists of 12 residues. CDR3 coding DNA: TGTGCCACGAACAGGGCCAACTATGGCTACACCTTC. Translated: CATNRANYGYTF.

This chain links TRBV19 with TRBJ1-5, with 8 bases matching TRBD1. V lost 6 bases to trimming and J lost 5 bases; unmatched junction nucleotides: 6. The CDR3 contains 14 residues. Germline CDR1 LNHDA, CDR2 SQIVND (reference sequence). This CDR3 reads CASSPTGAYQPQHF. The CDR3 DNA reads TGTGCCAGTAGCCCGACAGGGGCTTATCAGCCCCAGCATTTT.

The rearrangement links TRBV25-1 to TRBJ2-5; 10 bases line up with TRBD1. CDR1 is MGHDK and CDR2 is SYGVNS in the germline V gene. Trimming at V came to 3 bases and at J to 5 bases, leaving 6 bases not matched to a gene. This CDR3 has 15 residues. CDR3 DNA: TGTGCCAGCAGTGACCGGACAGGGGGGGTCGAGACCCAGTACTTC. Residues: CASSDRTGGVETQYF.

V usage is TRBV14 and J usage is TRBJ1-1, with a possible D match to TRBD1 (6 bases). This CDR3 has 16 amino acids. Germline CDR1 reads SGHDN; CDR2 reads FVKESK. Trimming cost V 1 base and J 0 bases, with 12 bases left between them. CDR3 DNA: TGTGCCAGCAGCCAAGTCAGGGGATCAATGAACACTGAAGCTTTCTTT. It encodes CASSQVRGSMNTEAFF.

This clone occurred once. The chain uses TRBV5-6 and TRBJ1-3, with TRBD1 matching 9 bases. The trim removed 3 bases at V and 4 bases at J, leaving 5 bases unmatched. Looked up from germline, CDR1 is SGHDT and CDR2 is YYEEEE. This CDR3 is 15 amino acids long. The CDR3 reads CASSWDRARGNTIYF. The CDR3 nucleotides are TGTGCCAGCAGCTGGGACAGGGCGCGAGGAAACACCATATATTTT.

This rearrangement joins TRBV18 to TRBJ1-2, with a tentative D call TRBD1 (6 bases). This CDR3 region has 15 residues. Looked up from germline, CDR1 is KGHSH and CDR2 is LQKENI. V was trimmed by 2 bases and J by 6 bases, leaving 16 bases between them. Written as DNA, the CDR3 is TGTGCCAGCTCACCATCTAAGGGTCGACAGGATGGCTACACCTTC. This encodes CASSPSKGRQDGYTF.

V is TRBV6-6 and J is TRBJ2-7; D might be TRBD1 (6 bases). This CDR3 has 14 amino acids. Germline V gene data show CDR1 as MNHNY and CDR2 as SVGAGI (reference sequence). Trimming cost V 8 bases and J 2 bases, with 16 bases left between them. CDR3: CASSRDTNAYEQYF. The CDR3 bases are TGTGCCAGCTCCCGGGACACGAATGCCTACGAGCAGTACTTC.

The chain employs TRBV4-3 and TRBJ2-1; 13 bases are a match to TRBD2. The germline gives CDR1 LGHNA, CDR2 YSLEER. After removal of 7 bases from V and 3 bases from J, the junction contained 9 bases not matched to a gene. The CDR3 spans 17 residues. The chain's CDR3 is CASTQLAGGPDYNEQFF. CDR3 nucleotides: TGCGCCAGCACTCAACTAGCGGGAGGGCCGGACTACAATGAGCAGTTCTTC.

The gene calls are TRBV6-5 and TRBJ1-1; possibly TRBD1 for D (5 bases). CDR3 size: 13 residues. The V gene's germline CDR1 is MNHEY and CDR2 SVGAGI. V lost 6 bases and J 4 bases, leaving 12 bases between the germline ends. The CDR3: CASREQEFTEAFF. CDR3 nucleotide sequence: TGTGCCAGCAGGGAACAGGAGTTCACTGAAGCTTTCTTT.

J is TRBJ2-2 and V is TRBV9, with D possibly TRBD1 on 7 matching bases. This CDR3 comprises 22 residues. V was trimmed by 4 bases and J by 4 bases, leaving 35 bases between them. Per the germline V gene, CDR1 is SGDLS and CDR2 is YYNGEE. The CDR3 region has the DNA TGTGCCAGCAGCCCATCGATCAGGGGGACGTGGAGATGGCGGGAAGGCACCGGGGAGCTGTTTTTT. It translates to CASSPSIRGTWRWREGTGELFF.

This clone was counted between two and nine times. The genes are TRBV9 and TRBJ2-3; unclear D gene. The CDR3 loop spans 14 amino acids. In germline, CDR1 is SGDLS, CDR2 YYNGEE. V was clipped by 0 bases and J by 0 bases, with 5 bases between them. The CDR3 here is CASSVGGSTDTQYF. Here the CDR3 DNA reads TGTGCCAGCAGCGTAGGCGGTAGCACAGATACGCAGTATTTT.

V usage is TRBV7-2 and J usage is TRBJ1-3; TRBD1 might be the D (5 bases). The CDR3 extends over 15 amino acids. In germline, CDR1 is SGHTA, CDR2 FQGNSA. Trimming cost V 1 base and J 2 bases, with 9 bases left between them. CDR3 protein: CASSLGSRAGNTIYF. The CDR3 DNA follows: TGTGCCAGCAGCTTAGGTTCCAGGGCTGGAAACACCATATATTTT.

The chain links TRBV7-2 to TRBJ1-4; D not certain. Germline lookup yields CDR1 SGHTA and CDR2 FQGNSA. The V gene lost 5 bases and the J gene lost 8 bases, with 18 bases spanning the gap. The CDR3 has 15 amino acids. For the CDR3, the DNA is TGTGCCAGCAGCCCTCAGACATGGCGTGGGGAAAAACTGTTTTTT. This sequence encodes CASSPQTWRGEKLFF.